The sequence of this T cell receptor (beta chain) was determined in a study of technical replicates of blood from a handful of donors. Assay used: immunoSEQ multiplex PCR; TCRdb lists only in-frame clones, some missing. The sample yields 50,000 to 70,000 clones, just over 90% seen once. Sequenced input: PBMCs. The clonotype was recovered from a human donor in good health. Some clones in this sample may be carry-over from other donors' samples.

CDR3: CASSDQRNRGSYEQYF. The CDR3 DNA sequence: TGTGCCAGCAGTGACCAGAGAAACAGGGGCTCCTACGAGCAGTACTTC. This chain joins TRBV25-1 and TRBJ2-7, with 7 bases fitting TRBD1. With V trimmed by 3 bases and J by 0 bases, 8 bases remained unmatched. The CDR3 sequence is 16 residues long. Germline loops: CDR1 MGHDK, CDR2 SYGVNS.